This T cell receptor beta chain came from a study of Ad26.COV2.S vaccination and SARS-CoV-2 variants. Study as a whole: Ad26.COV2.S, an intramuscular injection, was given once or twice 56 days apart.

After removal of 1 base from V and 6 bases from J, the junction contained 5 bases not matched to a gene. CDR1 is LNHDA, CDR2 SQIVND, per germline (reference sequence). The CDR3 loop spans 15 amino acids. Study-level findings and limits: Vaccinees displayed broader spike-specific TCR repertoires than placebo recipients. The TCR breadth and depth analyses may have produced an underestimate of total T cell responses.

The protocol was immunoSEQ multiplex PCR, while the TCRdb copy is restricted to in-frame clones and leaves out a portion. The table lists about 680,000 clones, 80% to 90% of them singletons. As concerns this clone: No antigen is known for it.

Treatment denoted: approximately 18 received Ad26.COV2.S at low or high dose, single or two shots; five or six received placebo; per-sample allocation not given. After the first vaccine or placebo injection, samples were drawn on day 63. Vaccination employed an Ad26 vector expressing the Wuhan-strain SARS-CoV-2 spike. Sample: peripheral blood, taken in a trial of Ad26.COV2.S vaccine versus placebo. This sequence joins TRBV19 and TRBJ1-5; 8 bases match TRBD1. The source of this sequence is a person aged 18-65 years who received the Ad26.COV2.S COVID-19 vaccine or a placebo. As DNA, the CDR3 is TGTGCCAGTAGTATAGGGGACAGGTTCGGTCAGCCCCAGCATTTT. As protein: CASSIGDRFGQPQHF.